Listed below are T cell receptor beta chains from one sample, sequenced in a study of blood T cells in healthy people across ages. TCRdb reanalysed the 5' RACE reads using MiXCR and keeps one entry per CDR3 protein. This sample yields 1.5 million to 2 million distinct CDR3 sequences, of which around 50% are seen a single time; more than 2% belongs to the top ten. Sequencing input: blood. All receptors derive from a middle-aged woman in good health. Each CDR3 is given with its conserved first and last residue. D genes are given only for firm matches. Only some rows state a clone size, as once, few, many or a class for expanded clones.

clone_size j_call d_call v_call cdr3_nt cdr3_aa
- TRBJ2-1 TRBD1 TRBV2 TGTGCCAGCAGTGACGACCGGGACAGTGCCTACAATGAGCAGTTCTTC CASSDDRDSAYNEQFF
- TRBJ2-4 - TRBV4-3 TGCGCCAGCAGCCAAGAACAGGGTCAGGGCACGTACTTC CASSQEQGQGTYF
many TRBJ2-1 - TRBV6-5 TGTGCCAGCAGTTCCGGATATGATCGTGAGCAGTTCTTC CASSSGYDREQFF
- TRBJ2-7 TRBD2 TRBV20-1 TGCAGTGCTCGCCCCGGAGCGGGGGCCTTTTCCTACGAGCAGTACTTC CSARPGAGAFSYEQYF
once TRBJ2-5 TRBD1 TRBV20-1 TGCAGTGCTAGAGGAACAGGGGGCCTATGGGAGACCCAGTACTTC CSARGTGGLWETQYF
- TRBJ2-1 - TRBV28 TGTGCCAGCAGTTTAAGGTTCTTGTACAATGAGCAGTTCTTC CASSLRFLYNEQFF
- TRBJ2-1 - TRBV7-9 TGTGCCAGCAGCTCCGGGACCTCTTACGCTGAGCAGTTCTTC CASSSGTSYAEQFF
- TRBJ2-7 TRBD2 TRBV2 TGTGCCAGCAGTAGACTAGCGGGGAAGGAGCAGTACTTC CASSRLAGKEQYF
- TRBJ2-6 - TRBV7-2 TGTGCCAGCAGCTTAGATCAGGGTCTGGGGGCCAACGTCCTGACTTTC CASSLDQGLGANVLTF
- TRBJ2-5 - TRBV28 TGTGCCAGCAGTTTATCTGGTGGGGGGCGAGGAGAGACCCAGTACTTC CASSLSGGGRGETQYF
- TRBJ2-1 - TRBV7-2 TGTGCCAGCAGCTTAGAGGGAATAAACGAGCAGTTCTTC CASSLEGINEQFF
- TRBJ2-3 - TRBV5-5 TGTGCCAGCAGGTGGGGCGACAGTGTATTCGGGGGTACGCAGTATTTT CASRWGDSVFGGTQYF
- TRBJ2-3 TRBD2 TRBV5-1 TGCGCCAGCAGCGCGACTAGCGGTAGCACAGATACGCAGTATTTT CASSATSGSTDTQYF
- TRBJ2-2 - TRBV29-1 TGCAGCGTTGAGGCAGTTAACACCGGGGAGCTGTTTTTT CSVEAVNTGELFF
- TRBJ2-5 - TRBV7-2 TGTGCCAGCAGCCCCATCTCTGTTAGGGGGTCCCAAGAGACCCAGTACTTC CASSPISVRGSQETQYF
- TRBJ1-2 - TRBV7-9 TGTGCCAGCAGCTGGGTCCCTAACTATGGCTACACCTTC CASSWVPNYGYTF
- TRBJ2-7 TRBD2 TRBV9 TGTGCCAGCAGCGAGCAAAAGACTAGCGGGGGCACATACGAGCAGTACTTC CASSEQKTSGGTYEQYF
few TRBJ2-5 - TRBV5-1 TGCGCCAGCAGCGGGGCCCCCGGGATGGAGACCCAGTACTTC CASSGAPGMETQYF
- TRBJ2-7 - TRBV9 TGTGCCAGCAGCGTAGGGAACAGGGAGGGCGAGCAGTACTTC CASSVGNREGEQYF
- TRBJ2-4 - TRBV6-8 TGTGCCAGCAGCGGAGGGACATTAATAGGGTACTTC CASSGGTLIGYF
- TRBJ2-7 TRBD1 TRBV11-2 TGTGCCAGCAGCTGGGACAGGGGTAATGTGGGCTACGGGCAGTACTTC CASSWDRGNVGYGQYF
- TRBJ2-5 - TRBV28 TGTGCCAGCAAGACATCCTTGGGGACCCAGTACTTC CASKTSLGTQYF
few TRBJ2-6 - TRBV5-5 TGTGCCAGCAGCTTGGCGCCGCAGGCCTCTGGGGCCAACGTCCTGACTTTC CASSLAPQASGANVLTF
- TRBJ2-7 - TRBV20-1 TGCAGTGCTAGAGATCACCTTGCGCCCGGGGTACCCTACGAGCAGTACTTC CSARDHLAPGVPYEQYF
few TRBJ2-7 - TRBV20-1 TGCAGTGCTAGAGATCAGGTACCCAGGGACGAGCAGTACTTC CSARDQVPRDEQYF
few TRBJ2-5 TRBD1 TRBV25-1 TGTGCCAGCAGTGCCAGGGGGCACCAAGAGACCCAGTACTTC CASSARGHQETQYF
- TRBJ1-5 - TRBV6-6 TGTGCCAGCAGTTACGCTCGTGGCAGGCTATCAGCTCAGCCCCAGCATTTT CASSYARGRLSAQPQHF
- TRBJ2-5 TRBD1 TRBV7-2 TGTGCCAGCAGCTCCCGAGGGGGACAGGGTGTCTACGGGCAGTACTTC CASSSRGGQGVYGQYF
- TRBJ1-2 TRBD1 TRBV5-1 TGCGCCAGCAGCTTGGCCACAGGGGGGATTGATGGCTACACCTTC CASSLATGGIDGYTF
- TRBJ2-3 - TRBV20-1 TGCAGTGCAAGCCAGGGTACAAGCACAGATACGCAGTATTTT CSASQGTSTDTQYF
- TRBJ2-5 - TRBV24-1 TGTGCCGCCAGTGATTTTCAAGGCCCTAAAGAGACCCAGTACTTC CAASDFQGPKETQYF
- TRBJ2-7 TRBD1 TRBV20-1 TGCAGTGCTATCCGGGACAGACGAACATACGAGCAGTACTTC CSAIRDRRTYEQYF